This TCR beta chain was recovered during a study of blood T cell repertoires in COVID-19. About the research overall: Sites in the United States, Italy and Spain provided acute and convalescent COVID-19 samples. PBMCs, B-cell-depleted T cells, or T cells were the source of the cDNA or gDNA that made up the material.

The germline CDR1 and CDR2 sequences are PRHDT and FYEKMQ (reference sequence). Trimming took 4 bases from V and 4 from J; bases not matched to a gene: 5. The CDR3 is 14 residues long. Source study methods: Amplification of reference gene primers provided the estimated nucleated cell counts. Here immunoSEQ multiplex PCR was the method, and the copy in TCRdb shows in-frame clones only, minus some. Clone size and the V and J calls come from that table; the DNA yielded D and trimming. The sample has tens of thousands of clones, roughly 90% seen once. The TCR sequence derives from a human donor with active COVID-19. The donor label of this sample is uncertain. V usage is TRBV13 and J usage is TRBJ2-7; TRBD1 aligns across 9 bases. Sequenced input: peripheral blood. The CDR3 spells CASSSGTGSYEQYF. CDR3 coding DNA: TGTGCCAGCAGCTCCGGGACAGGGTCTTACGAGCAGTACTTC.